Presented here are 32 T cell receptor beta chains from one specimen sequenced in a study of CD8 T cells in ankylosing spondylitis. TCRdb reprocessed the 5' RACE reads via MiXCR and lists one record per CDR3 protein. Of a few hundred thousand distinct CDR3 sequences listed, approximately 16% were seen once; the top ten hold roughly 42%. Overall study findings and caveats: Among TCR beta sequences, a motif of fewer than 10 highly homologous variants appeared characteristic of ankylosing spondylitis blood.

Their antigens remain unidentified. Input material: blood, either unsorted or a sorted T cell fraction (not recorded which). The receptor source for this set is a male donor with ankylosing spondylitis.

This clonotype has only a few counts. The CDR3 reads CASSQDSEGLLQETQYF. The CDR3 region has the DNA TGCGCCAGCAGCCAAGACTCGGAGGGGTTGCTCCAAGAGACCCAGTACTTC. V gene TRBV4-1 combines with J gene TRBJ2-5; D perhaps matches TRBD2 (6 bases). Trimming shortened V by 0 bases and J by 1 base, and 15 bases separated the two germline ends. The CDR3 length is 17 residues. Germline V gives CDR1 MGHRA, CDR2 YSYEKL.

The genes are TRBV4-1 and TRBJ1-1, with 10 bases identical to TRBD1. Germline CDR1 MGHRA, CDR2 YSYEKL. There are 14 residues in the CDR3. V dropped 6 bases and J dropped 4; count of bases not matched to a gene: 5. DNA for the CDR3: TGCGCCAGCAGAAATTGGGACAGGGGCACTGAAGCTTTCTTT. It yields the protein CASRNWDRGTEAFF.

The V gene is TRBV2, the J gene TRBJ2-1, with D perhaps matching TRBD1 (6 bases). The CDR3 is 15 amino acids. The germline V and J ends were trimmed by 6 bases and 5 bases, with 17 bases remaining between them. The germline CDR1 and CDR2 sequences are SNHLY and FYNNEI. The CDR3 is CASSPTGYSHNEQFF. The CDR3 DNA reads TGTGCCAGCAGCCCAACAGGGTATTCCCACAATGAGCAGTTCTTC.

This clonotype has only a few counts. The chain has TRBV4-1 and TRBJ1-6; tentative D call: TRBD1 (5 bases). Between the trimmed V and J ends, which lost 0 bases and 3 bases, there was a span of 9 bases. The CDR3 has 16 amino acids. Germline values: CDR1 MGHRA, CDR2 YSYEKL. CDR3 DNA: TGCGCCAGCAGCCAAGAGGGGGGTCTCTATAATTCACCCCTCCACTTT. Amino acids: CASSQEGGLYNSPLHF.

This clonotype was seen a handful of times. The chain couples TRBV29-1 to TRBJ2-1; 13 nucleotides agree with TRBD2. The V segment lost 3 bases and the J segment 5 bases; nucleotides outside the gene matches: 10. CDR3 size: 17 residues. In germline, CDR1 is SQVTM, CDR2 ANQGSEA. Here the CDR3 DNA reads TGCAGCGTTGATGGGACCTGGGGGACTAGCGGGGACAATGAGCAGTTCTTC. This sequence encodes CSVDGTWGTSGDNEQFF.

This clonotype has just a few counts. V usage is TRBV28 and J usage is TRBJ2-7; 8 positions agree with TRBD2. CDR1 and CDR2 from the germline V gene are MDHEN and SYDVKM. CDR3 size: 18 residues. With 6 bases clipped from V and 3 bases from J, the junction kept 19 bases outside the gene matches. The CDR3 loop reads CASSPTGSGSPPNYEQYF. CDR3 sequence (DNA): TGTGCCAGCAGCCCGACAGGAAGCGGGAGCCCCCCAAACTACGAGCAGTACTTC.

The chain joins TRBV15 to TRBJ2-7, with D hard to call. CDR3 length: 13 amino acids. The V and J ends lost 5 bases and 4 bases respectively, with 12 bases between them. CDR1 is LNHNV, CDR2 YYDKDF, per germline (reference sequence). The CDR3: CATSLTVAYEQYF. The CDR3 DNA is TGTGCCACCAGCCTCACCGTGGCTTACGAGCAGTACTTC.

CDR3 residues: CASRAGGTEAFF. CDR3 sequence (DNA): TGTGCCAGCAGGGCAGGGGGCACTGAAGCTTTCTTT. J is TRBJ1-1 and V is TRBV6-1; 7 nucleotides match TRBD1. The V gene's germline CDR1 is MNHNS and CDR2 SASEGT. The CDR3 sequence is 12 residues long. After removal of 6 bases from V and 4 bases from J, the junction contained 2 bases not matched to a gene.

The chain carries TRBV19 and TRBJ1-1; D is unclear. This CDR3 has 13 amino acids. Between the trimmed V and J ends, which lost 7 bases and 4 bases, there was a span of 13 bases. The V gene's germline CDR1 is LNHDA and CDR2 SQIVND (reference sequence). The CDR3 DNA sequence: TGTGCCAGTATACCCTCAGGCGGCACTGAAGCTTTCTTT. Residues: CASIPSGGTEAFF.

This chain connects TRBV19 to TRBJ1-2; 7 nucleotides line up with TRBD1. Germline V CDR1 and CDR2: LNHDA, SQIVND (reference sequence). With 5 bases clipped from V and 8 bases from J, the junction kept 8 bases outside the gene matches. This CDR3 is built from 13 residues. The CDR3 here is CASSPPTTGGYTF. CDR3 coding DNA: TGTGCCAGTAGTCCACCCACGACAGGGGGCTACACCTTC.

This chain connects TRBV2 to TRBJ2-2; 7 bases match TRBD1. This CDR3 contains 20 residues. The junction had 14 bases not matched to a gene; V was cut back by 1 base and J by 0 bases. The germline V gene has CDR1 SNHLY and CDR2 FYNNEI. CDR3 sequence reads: CASSEEDWVMGTANTGELFF. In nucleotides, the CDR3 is TGTGCCAGCAGTGAAGAAGATTGGGTGATGGGGACAGCGAACACCGGGGAGCTGTTTTTT.

The CDR3 sequence is CSARHDLNYGYTF. CDR3 nucleotides: TGCAGTGCTAGGCACGATTTAAACTATGGCTACACCTTC. This chain links TRBV20-1 with TRBJ1-2; unclear D gene. This CDR3 contains 13 residues. The germline gives CDR1 DFQATT, CDR2 SNEGSKA (reference sequence). V shed 3 bases and J shed 2 bases, with 10 bases lying between them.

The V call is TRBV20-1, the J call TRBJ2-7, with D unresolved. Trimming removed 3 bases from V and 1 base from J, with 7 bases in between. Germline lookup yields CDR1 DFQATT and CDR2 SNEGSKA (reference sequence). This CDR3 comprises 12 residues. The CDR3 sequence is CSASITSYEQYF. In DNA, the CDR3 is TGCAGTGCTAGTATAACGTCCTACGAGCAGTACTTC.

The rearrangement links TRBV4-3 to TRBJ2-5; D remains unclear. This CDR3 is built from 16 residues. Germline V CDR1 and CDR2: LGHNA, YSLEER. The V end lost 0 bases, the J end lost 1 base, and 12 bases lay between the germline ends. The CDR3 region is CASSQDLWSVQETQYF. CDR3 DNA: TGCGCCAGCAGCCAAGATCTATGGAGTGTCCAAGAGACCCAGTACTTC.

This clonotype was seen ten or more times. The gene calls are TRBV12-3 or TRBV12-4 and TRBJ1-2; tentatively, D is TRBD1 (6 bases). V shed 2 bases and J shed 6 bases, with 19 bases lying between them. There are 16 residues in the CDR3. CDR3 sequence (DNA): TGTGCCAGCAGTTTATCCCCAGGGGCGGCACCTCATGGCTACACCTTC. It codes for CASSLSPGAAPHGYTF.

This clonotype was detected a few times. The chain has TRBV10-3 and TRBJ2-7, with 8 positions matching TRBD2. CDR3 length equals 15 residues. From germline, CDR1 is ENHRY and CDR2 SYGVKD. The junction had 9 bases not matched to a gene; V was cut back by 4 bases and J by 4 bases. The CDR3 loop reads CAISVFSGSGYEQYF. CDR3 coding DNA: TGTGCCATCAGTGTCTTCAGCGGGAGCGGGTACGAGCAGTACTTC.

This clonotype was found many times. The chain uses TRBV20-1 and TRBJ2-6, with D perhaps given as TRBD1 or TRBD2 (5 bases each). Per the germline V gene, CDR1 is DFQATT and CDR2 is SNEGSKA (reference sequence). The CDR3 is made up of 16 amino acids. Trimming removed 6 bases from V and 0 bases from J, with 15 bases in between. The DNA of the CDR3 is TGCAGTGCCTTGCCGGATGGGGGCTCTGGGGCCAACGTCCTGACTTTC. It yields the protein CSALPDGGSGANVLTF.

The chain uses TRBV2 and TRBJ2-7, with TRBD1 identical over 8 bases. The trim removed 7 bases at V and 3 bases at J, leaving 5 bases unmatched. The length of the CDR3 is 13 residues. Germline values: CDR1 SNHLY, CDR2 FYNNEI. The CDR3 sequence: CASIGQGFYEQYF. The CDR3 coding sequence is TGTGCCAGCATCGGACAGGGATTCTACGAGCAGTACTTC.

This CDR3 reads CASSITGPSALDNEQFF. The CDR3 DNA reads as TGCGCCAGCAGCATAACGGGACCCTCCGCCCTTGACAATGAGCAGTTCTTC. The genes are TRBV5-1 and TRBJ2-1, with D perhaps TRBD1 or TRBD2 (5 bases each). Trimming took off 4 bases at V and 5 bases at J, with 22 bases between the two ends. The CDR3 is 17 amino acids. The germline V gene encodes CDR1 SGHRS and CDR2 YFSETQ.

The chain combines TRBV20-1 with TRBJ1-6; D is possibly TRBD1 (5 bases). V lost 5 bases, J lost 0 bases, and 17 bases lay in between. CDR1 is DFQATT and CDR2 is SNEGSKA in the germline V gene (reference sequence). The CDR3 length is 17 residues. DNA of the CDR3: TGCAGTGCTGAGTTTAAGAGGGGCAGCTCCTATAATTCACCCCTCCACTTT. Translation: CSAEFKRGSSYNSPLHF.

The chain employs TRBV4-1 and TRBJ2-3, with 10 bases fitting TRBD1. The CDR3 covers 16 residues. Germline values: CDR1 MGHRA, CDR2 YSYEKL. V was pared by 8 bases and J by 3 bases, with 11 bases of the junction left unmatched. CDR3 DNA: TGCGCCAGCCGCACAACTAGGGACAGGGGAACAGATACGCAGTATTTT. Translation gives CASRTTRDRGTDTQYF.

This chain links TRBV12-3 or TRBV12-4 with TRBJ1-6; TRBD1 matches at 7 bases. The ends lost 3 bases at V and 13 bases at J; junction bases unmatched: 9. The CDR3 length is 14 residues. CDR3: CASSFEGAGVPLHF. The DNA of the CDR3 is TGTGCCAGCAGTTTCGAGGGGGCCGGGGTCCCCCTCCACTTT.

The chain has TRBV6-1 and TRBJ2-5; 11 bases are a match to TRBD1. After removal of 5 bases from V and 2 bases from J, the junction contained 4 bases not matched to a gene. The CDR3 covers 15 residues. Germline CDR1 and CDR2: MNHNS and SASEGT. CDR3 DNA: TGTGCCAGCAGTCGCGGACAGGGGGCTCAAGAGACCCAGTACTTC. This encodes CASSRGQGAQETQYF.

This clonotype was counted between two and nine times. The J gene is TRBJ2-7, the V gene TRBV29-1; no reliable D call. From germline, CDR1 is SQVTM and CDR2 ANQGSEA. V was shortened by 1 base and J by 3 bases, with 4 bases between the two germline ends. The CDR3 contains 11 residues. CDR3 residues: CSVEVDYEQYF. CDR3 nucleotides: TGCAGCGTTGAAGTGGACTACGAGCAGTACTTC.

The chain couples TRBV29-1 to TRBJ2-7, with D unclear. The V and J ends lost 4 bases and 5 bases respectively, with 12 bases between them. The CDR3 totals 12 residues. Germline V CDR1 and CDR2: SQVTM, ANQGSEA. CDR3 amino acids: CSVAEGYNEQYF. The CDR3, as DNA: TGCAGCGTTGCTGAAGGGTACAACGAGCAGTACTTC.

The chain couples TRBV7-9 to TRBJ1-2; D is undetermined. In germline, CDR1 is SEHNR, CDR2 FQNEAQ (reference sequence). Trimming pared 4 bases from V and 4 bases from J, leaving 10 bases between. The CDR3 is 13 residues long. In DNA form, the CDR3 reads TGTGCCAGCAGCTGGGAGTCGAGCTATGGCTACACCTTC. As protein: CASSWESSYGYTF.

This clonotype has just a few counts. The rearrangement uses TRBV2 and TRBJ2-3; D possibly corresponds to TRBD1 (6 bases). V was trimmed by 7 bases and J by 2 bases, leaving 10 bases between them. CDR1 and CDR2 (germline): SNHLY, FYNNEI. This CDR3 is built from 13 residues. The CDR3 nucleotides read TGTGCCAGCATCGGACAGAACACAGATACGCAGTATTTT. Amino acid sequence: CASIGQNTDTQYF.

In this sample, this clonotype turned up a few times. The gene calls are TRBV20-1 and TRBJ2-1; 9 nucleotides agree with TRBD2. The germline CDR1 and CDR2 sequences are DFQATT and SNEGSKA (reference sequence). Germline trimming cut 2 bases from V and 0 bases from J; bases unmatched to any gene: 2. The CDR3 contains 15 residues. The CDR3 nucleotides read TGCAGTGCTAGATCGGGACTAGCCTCCTACAATGAGCAGTTCTTC. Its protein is CSARSGLASYNEQFF.

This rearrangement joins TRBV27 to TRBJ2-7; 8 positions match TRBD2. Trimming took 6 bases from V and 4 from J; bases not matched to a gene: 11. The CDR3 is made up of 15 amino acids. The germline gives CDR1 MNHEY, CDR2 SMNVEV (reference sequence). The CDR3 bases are TGTGCCAGCAGCTCCACCGGGACTAGTTTGTACGAGCAGTACTTC. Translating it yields CASSSTGTSLYEQYF.

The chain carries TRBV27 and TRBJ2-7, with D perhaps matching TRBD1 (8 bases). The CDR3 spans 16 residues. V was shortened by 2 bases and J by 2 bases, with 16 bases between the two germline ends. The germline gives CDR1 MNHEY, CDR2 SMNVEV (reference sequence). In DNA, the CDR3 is TGTGCCAGCAGTTTAAGCGGGACAGGCACCACCTACGAGCAGTACTTC. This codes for CASSLSGTGTTYEQYF.

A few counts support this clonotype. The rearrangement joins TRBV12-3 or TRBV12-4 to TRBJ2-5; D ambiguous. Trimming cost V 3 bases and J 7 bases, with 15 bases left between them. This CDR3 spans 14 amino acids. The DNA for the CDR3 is TGTGCCAGCAGTTTTAGGAATTACAGCTCGACCCAGTACTTC. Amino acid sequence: CASSFRNYSSTQYF.

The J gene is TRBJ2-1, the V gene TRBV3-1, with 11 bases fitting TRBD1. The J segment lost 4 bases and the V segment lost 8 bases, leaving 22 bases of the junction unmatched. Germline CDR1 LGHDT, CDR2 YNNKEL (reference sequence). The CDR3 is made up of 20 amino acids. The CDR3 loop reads CASENKPGSAGTGGYNEQFF. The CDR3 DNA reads TGTGCCAGCGAAAATAAACCAGGATCCGCCGGGACAGGGGGTTACAATGAGCAGTTCTTC.